This T cell receptor beta chain emerged from a study of metastatic and nonmetastatic thyroid tumors. Across the study: Peripheral blood and tumor or nodule samples from malignant and benign thyroid patients were compared. The study, taken as a whole, reports: Compared with benign nodules, malignant thyroid tumors were reported to have significantly higher TCR beta diversity in both blood and tumor.

As to this clone: Antigen unknown.

Thyroid surgery was performed in patients who had received no treatment beforehand. In the authors' methods: Clinicopathological groups differed in CDR3, with these differences serving to build a distant-metastasis classifier for papillary thyroid cancer. MiXCR re-clonotyped the PCR reads for TCRdb. It is TCRdb's table, rather than the study itself, that gives the V and J calls and clone size. The profile shows roughly 20,000 clones, just over 35% of them singletons. V shed 1 base and J shed 3 bases, with 16 bases lying between them. Germline CDR1 and CDR2: DFQATT and SNEGSKA (reference sequence). This CDR3 comprises 15 residues.

The clonotype originates from a female donor with papillary thyroid cancer or a benign thyroid nodule (not recorded which). Some clones in this sample may be carry-over from other donors' samples. The source material was tumor tissue. The chain couples TRBV20-1 to TRBJ2-7; D call uncertain. Here the CDR3 reads CSARASGITHYEQYF. The CDR3 DNA reads TGCAGTGCTAGAGCTTCCGGAATTACCCACTACGAGCAGTACTTC.